The TCR beta chain described here comes from a study of T-cell reconstitution after alpha-beta-depleted transplantation in children. Molecular barcoding with unique molecular identifiers was used for the TCRbeta library. From the PCR reads, TCRdb called clonotypes with MiXCR, one entry per CDR3 protein. This table has 200,000 to 300,000 distinct CDR3 sequences, 12% appearing once. V gave up 4 bases and J gave up 8 bases; unmatched junction bases: 9. This CDR3 comprises 15 residues. The germline gives CDR1 SEHNR, CDR2 FQNEAQ (reference sequence). This receptor was taken from a human donor who donated a stem cell graft to a child with acute lymphoblastic leukemia. Material: PBMCs from the stem cell graft donor, obtained from the stem cell graft. The chain uses TRBV7-9 and TRBJ1-4, with 8 bases that match TRBD1. CDR3 nucleotides: TGTGCCAGCAGCTCCGCGGACAGGGAAAGAGAAAAACTGTTTTTT. Translated, it gives CASSSADREREKLFF. Variable domain in full (rest from reference TRBV7-9 and TRBJ1-4): DTGVSQNPRHKITKRGQNVTFRCDPISEHNRLYWYRQTLGQGPEFLTYFQNEAQLEKSRLLSDRFSAERPKGSFSTLEIQRTEQGDSAMYLCASSSADREREKLFFGSGTQLSVL.